This record concerns one T cell receptor (beta chain) sequence. This CDR3 has 17 residues. From germline, CDR1 is SGDLS and CDR2 YYNGEE. V was clipped by 3 bases and J by 5 bases; unmatched bases: 8. The assay was immunoSEQ multiplex PCR, and TCRdb's table has in-frame clones only and misses some. Here the sample spans some 350,000 clones, 67% being singletons. These data come from a study of cytotoxic CD8 clonotypes in ibrutinib-treated CLL. The specimen was PBMCs, collected after 36 months of ibrutinib treatment. The sequence was obtained from a human donor with chronic lymphocytic leukemia. V is TRBV9 and J is TRBJ2-5; 15 nucleotides match TRBD2. In nucleotides, the CDR3 is TGTGCCAGCAGCGAGGGGACTAGCGGGGGGCGGCGGGAGACCCAGTACTTC. Its protein product is CASSEGTSGGRRETQYF.